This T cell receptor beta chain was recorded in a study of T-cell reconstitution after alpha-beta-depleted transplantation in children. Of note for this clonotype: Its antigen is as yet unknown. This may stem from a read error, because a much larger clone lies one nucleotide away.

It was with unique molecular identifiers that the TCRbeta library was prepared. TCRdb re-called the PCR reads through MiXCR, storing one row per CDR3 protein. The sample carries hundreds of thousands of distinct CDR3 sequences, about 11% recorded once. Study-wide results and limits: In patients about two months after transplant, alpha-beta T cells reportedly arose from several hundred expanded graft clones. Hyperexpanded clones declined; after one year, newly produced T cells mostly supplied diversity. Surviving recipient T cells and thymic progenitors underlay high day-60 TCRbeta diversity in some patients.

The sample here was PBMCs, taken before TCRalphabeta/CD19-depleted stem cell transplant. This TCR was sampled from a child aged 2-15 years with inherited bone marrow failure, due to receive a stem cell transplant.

The CDR3 coding sequence is TGTGCCAGCAGTTTCCAACAGGGGTCTCAGGGCGAGCAGTACTTC. Protein: CASSFQQGSQGEQYF. The J gene is TRBJ2-7, the V gene TRBV27, with 7 bases aligning to TRBD1. The germline gives CDR1 MNHEY, CDR2 SMNVEV (reference sequence). The CDR3 is made up of 15 amino acids. V gave up 3 bases and J gave up 6 bases; unmatched junction bases: 11.